This T cell receptor (beta chain) is drawn from a study of blood T cell repertoires in COVID-19. Whole-study context: Acute-phase and convalescent COVID-19 samples originated in the United States, Italy and Spain. Nucleic acid was either cDNA or gDNA, and it came from T cells, B-cell-depleted T cells, or PBMCs.

In the original processing: Amplification of reference gene primers provided the estimated nucleated cell counts. Only in-frame clones appear in the TCRdb table, and some are missing; sequencing was by immunoSEQ multiplex PCR. D and trimming were read from the DNA, whereas the V and J calls and clone size are those reported in that table. The data contain about 150,000 clones, more than 75% of them singletons. What was sequenced was peripheral blood. The clonotype was recovered from a man between 45 and 60 years old who had recovered from COVID-19.

DNA of the CDR3: TGTGCCAGTAGTAAGCTGGCAGGGGGGAGGAACACTGAAGCTTTCTTT. This sequence encodes CASSKLAGGRNTEAFF. J is TRBJ1-1 and V is TRBV19; 7 bases fit TRBD1. The junction had 9 bases not matched to a gene; V was cut back by 4 bases and J by 1 base. Germline assignment: CDR1 LNHDA and CDR2 SQIVND (reference sequence). CDR3 length: 16 amino acids.